The source of this T cell receptor beta chain is a study of siplizumab effects on memory and regulatory T cells (dated by TCRdb to the late 2010s). Notes on the research overall: The study examined how the anti-CD2 antibody siplizumab affects alloreactive T-cell subsets in allogeneic mixed lymphocyte reactions built from human PBMCs. What the study reported, not specific to this receptor: Whether proliferating Tregs from siplizumab cultures were suppressive was not functionally confirmed. Unstimulated naive T cells appeared to be more diverse than memory T cells, and naive cells seemed to make a substantial contribution to the alloresponse. Of the alloreactive CD4+ clones that could be mapped, the Treg-derived share averaged around 70% with siplizumab compared with around 27% in control reactions. Sequences below about 10^-5 frequency were poorly captured, so only a minor fraction of alloreactive clones could be mapped to unstimulated subsets. Siplizumab significantly lowered the cumulative frequency of alloreactive sequences that could be traced to unstimulated CD4+ memory T cells. About 75-97% of proliferating CD4+ or CD8+ clones could not be given a naive or memory phenotype.

In a few donor pairs, further sequencing was done on unstimulated CD8+ naive, CD4+ memory, CD8+ TEMRA, CD4+ naive and CD8+ effector memory subsets. TCRbeta CDR3 sequencing was performed on sorted unstimulated T cells and on proliferating T cells recovered from mixed lymphocyte reactions. Fresh whole blood from ten HLA-typed healthy donors served as the source for isolating PBMCs. Preparation of the library involved the immunoSEQ multiplex PCR assay. Roughly 100,000 TCR templates per sample were assayed on the deep sequencing platform. Genomic DNA extracted from sorted T cells was used for TCRbeta CDR3 sequencing. Under the source paper's analysis protocol: Clonal analysis of TCRbeta CDR3 data was done in the R programming language. Alloreactive CD4+ and CD8+ clones were defined by comparing unstimulated samples with post-reaction CFSE-low samples. Regulatory or non-regulatory origin of alloreactive CD4+ clones was assigned by matching sequences to the sorted unstimulated Treg and non-Treg repertoires. TCRdb limited this immuneACCESS table to in-frame rearrangements with V and J called. A share of clones is missing; checked studies link under half to unresolved V genes, and the rest is unexplained. The V and J calls and clone size are taken from that table; D and trimming were inferred from the DNA. The sample table shows under 70,000 clones, and 65% to 80% are seen once. The biggest ten clones account for about 0.4% of the sample.

V was cut back by 7 bases and J by 5 bases, leaving a gap of 14 bases between them. The CDR3 covers 13 residues, taking in both the cysteine and the phenylalanine. CDR3 DNA only is kept here, 39 bases in frame from base 1. Sequences MDHEN (CDR1) and SYDVKM (CDR2) are obtained from the germline V gene. Worth noting for this clone: Its antigen is not yet known. No much larger clone exists at a distance of one base, and base qualities are not known.

The V and J genes are TRBV28 and TRBJ1-2; no D gene call is confident. Sequenced sample: memory CD4+ T cells sorted from blood. The meaning of the sample's cell subset or site label: unstimulated CD4+ memory T cells. The origin of this receptor is a human donor in good health. Here the CDR3 is given as CASTRPTVYGYTF. The bases are TGTGCCAGCACCAGACCCACCGTATATGGCTACACCTTC.